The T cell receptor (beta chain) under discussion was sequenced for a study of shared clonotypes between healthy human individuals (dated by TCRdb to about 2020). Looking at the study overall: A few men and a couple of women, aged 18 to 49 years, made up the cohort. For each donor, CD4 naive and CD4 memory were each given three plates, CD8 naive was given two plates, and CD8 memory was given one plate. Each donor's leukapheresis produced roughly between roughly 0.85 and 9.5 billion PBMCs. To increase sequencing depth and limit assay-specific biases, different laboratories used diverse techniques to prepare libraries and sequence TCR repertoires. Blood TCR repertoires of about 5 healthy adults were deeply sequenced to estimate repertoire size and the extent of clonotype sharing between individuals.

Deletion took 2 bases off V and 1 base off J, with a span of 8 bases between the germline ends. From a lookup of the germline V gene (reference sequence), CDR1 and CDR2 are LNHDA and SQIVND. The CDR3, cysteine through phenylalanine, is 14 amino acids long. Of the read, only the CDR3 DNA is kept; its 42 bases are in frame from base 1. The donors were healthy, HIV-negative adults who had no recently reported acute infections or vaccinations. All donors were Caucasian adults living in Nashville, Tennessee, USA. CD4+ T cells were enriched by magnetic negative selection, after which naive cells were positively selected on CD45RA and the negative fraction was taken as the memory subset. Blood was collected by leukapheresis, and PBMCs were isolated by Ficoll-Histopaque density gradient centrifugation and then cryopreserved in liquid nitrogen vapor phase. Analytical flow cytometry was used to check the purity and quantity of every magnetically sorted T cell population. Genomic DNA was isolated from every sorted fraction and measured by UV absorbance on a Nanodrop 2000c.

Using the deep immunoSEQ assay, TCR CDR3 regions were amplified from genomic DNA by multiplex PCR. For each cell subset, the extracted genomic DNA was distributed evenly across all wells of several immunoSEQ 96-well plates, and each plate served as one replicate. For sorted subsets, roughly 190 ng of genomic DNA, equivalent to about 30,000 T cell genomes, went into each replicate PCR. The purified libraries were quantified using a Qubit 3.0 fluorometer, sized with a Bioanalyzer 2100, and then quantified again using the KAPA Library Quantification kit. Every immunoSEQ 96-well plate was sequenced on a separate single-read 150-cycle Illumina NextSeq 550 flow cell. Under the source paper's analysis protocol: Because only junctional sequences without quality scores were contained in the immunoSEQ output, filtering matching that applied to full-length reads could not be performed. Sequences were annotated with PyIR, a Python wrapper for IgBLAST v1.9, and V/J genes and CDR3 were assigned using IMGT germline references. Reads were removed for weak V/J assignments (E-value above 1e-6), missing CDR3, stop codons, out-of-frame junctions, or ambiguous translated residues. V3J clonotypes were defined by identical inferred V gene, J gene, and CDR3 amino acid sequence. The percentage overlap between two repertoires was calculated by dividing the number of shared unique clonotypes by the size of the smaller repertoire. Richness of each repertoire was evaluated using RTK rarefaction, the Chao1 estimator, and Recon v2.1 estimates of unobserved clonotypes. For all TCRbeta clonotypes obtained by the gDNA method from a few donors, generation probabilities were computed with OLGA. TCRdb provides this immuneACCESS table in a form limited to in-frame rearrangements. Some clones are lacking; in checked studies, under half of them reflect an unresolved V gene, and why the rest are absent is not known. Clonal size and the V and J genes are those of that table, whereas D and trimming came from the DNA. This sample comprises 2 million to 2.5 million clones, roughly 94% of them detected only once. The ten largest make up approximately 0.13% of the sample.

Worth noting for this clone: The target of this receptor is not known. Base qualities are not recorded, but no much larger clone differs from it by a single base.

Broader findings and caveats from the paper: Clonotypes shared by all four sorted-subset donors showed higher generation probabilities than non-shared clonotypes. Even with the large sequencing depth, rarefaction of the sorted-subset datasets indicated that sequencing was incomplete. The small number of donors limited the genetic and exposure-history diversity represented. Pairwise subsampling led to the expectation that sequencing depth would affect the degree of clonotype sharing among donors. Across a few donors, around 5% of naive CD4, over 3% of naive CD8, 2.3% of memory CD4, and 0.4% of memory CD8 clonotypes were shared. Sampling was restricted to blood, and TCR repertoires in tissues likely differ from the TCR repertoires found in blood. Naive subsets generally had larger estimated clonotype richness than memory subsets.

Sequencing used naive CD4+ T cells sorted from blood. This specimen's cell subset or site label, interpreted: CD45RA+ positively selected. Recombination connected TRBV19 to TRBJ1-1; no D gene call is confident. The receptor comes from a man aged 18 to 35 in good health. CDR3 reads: CASSIKTANTEAFF. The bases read TGTGCCAGTAGTATAAAGACGGCGAACACTGAAGCTTTCTTT.